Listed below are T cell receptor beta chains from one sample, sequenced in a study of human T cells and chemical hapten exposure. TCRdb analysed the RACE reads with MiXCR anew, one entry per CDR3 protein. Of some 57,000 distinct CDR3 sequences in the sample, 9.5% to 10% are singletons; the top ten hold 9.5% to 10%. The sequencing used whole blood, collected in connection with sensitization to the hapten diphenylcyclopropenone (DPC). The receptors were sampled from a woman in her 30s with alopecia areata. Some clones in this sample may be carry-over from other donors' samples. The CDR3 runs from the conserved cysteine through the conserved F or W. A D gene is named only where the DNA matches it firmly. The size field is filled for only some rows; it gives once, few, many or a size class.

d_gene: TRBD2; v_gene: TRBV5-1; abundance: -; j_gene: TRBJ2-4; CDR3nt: TGCGCCAGCAGCTTGGCTAGCGGGGGGGTAGCCAAAAACATTCAGTACTTC; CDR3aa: CASSLASGGVAKNIQYF
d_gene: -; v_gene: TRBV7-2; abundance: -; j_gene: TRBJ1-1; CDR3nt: TGTGCCAGCAGCTTAAGATGGAACACTGAAGCTTTCTTT; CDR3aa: CASSLRWNTEAFF
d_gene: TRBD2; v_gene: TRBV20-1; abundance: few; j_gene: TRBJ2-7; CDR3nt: TGCAGTGCTAGTCTGCGGGGGGCCTTCTCCTACGAGCAGTACTTC; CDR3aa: CSASLRGAFSYEQYF
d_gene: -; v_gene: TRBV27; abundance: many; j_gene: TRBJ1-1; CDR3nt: TGTGCCAGCAGTTTACCGGGCGGGAACACTGAAGCTTTCTTT; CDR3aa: CASSLPGGNTEAFF
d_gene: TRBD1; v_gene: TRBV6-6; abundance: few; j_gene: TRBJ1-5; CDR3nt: TGTGCCAGCAGTTCCCCCGACAGGGACAATCAGCCCCAGCATTTT; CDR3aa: CASSSPDRDNQPQHF
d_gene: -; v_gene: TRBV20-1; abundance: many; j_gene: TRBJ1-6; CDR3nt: TGCAGCGCCCCGAGCTCCTATAATTCACCCCTCCACTTT; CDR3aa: CSAPSSYNSPLHF
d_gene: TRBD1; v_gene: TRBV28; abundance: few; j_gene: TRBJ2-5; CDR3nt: TGTGCCAGCAGTTCTCCAGACAGGGACGTTGGAGAGACCCAGTACTTC; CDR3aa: CASSSPDRDVGETQYF
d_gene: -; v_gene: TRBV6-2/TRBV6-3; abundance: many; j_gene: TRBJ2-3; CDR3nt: TGTGCCAGCAGGGAAACTAGCACAGATACGCAGTATTTT; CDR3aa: CASRETSTDTQYF
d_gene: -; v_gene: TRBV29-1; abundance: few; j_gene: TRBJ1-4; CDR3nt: TGCAGCGTTGGAGGCAGGGCCAATGAAAAACTGTTTTTT; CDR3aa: CSVGGRANEKLFF
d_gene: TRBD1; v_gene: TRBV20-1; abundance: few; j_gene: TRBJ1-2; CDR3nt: TGCAGTGCTAGAGAGGGACAGGACGGGTATGGCTACACCTTC; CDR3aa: CSAREGQDGYGYTF
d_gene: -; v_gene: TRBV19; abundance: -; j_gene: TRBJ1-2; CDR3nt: TGTGCCACCGGGACGGACTTCCAAGCTGGCTATGGCTACACCTTC; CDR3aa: CATGTDFQAGYGYTF
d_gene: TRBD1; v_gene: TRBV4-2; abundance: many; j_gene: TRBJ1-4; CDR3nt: TGTGCCAGCAGCCAAGATGCCGGGACAGGGAGTGAAAAACTGTTTTTT; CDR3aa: CASSQDAGTGSEKLFF
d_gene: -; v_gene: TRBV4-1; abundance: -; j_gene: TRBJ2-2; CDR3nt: TGCGCCAGCAGCCCGCCGGGCTGGACCGGGGAGCTGTTTTTT; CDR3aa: CASSPPGWTGELFF
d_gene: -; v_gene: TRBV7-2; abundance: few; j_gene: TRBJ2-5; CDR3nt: TGTGCCAGCAGCTTAGGGGGGCGAAGTCTAGAGACCCAGTACTTC; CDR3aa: CASSLGGRSLETQYF
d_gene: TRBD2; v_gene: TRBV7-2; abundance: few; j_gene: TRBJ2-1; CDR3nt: TGTGCCAGCAGCTTGCAGCTAGCGGGGGCCGAGAATGAGCAGTTCTTC; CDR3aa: CASSLQLAGAENEQFF
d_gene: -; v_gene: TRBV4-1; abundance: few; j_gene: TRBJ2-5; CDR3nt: TGCGCCAGCAGCCAAGTAGGGGATGAGACCCAGTACTTC; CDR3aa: CASSQVGDETQYF
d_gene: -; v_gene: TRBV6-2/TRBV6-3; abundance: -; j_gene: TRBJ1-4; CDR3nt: TGTGCCAGCATAAGGGACGGGACAACTAATGAAAAACTGTTTTTT; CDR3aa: CASIRDGTTNEKLFF
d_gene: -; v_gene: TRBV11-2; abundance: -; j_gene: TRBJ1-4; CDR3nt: TGTGCCAGCAGCCAGGGCCCAACTAATGAAAAACTGTTTTTT; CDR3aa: CASSQGPTNEKLFF
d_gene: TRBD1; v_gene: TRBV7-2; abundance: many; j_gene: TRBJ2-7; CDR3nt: TGTGCCAGCAGCCGACAGGGGTCGATGAAGCAGTACTTC; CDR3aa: CASSRQGSMKQYF
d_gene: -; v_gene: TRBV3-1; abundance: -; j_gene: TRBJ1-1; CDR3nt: TGTGCCAGCAGCCAAGGTACGAAGAACACTGAAGCTTTCTTT; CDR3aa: CASSQGTKNTEAFF
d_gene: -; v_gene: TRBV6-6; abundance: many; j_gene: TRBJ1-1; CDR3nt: TGTGCCAGCAGTTACCCCGCAGGGGTTGAAGCTTTCTTT; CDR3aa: CASSYPAGVEAFF
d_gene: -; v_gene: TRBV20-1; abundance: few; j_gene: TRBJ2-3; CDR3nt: TGCAGTGCTACCCCGGGTTATTCGCAGTATTTT; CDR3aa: CSATPGYSQYF
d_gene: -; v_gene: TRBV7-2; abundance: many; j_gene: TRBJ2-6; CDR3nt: TGTGCCAGCAGCCAAGACAGCTCTGGGGCCAACGTCCTGACTTTC; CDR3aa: CASSQDSSGANVLTF
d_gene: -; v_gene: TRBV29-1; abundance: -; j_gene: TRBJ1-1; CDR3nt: TGCAGCGTTGCCTTACAGCGGAACACTGAAGCTTTCTTT; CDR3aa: CSVALQRNTEAFF
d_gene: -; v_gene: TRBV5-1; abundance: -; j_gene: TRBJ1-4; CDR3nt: TGCGCCCCCCTCCCGAGTGAAAAACTGTTTTTT; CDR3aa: CAPLPSEKLFF
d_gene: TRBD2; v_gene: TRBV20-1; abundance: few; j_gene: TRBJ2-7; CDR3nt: TGCAGTGCTAACCCTTCGGGCGGGGGGGACTACGAGCAGTACTTC; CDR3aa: CSANPSGGGDYEQYF
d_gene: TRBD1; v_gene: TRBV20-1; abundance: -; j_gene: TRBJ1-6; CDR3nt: TGCAGTGTCCCCCTCGGGGACAGGGAGAATTCACCCCTCCACTTT; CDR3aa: CSVPLGDRENSPLHF
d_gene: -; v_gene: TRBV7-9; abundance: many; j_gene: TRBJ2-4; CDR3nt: TGTGCCAGCAGCCCCTTTCTCCGGGAGAGTATTCAGTACTTC; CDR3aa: CASSPFLRESIQYF
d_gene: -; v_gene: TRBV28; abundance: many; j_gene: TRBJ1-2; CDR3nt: TGTGCCAGCGGGGGCGACTATGGCTACACCTTC; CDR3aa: CASGGDYGYTF
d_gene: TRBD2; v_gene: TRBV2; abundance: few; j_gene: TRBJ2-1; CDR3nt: TGTGCCACAAGCGGGGGGGCCGGGATTGAGCAGTTCTTC; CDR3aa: CATSGGAGIEQFF
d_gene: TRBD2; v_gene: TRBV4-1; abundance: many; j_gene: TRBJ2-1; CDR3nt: TGCGCCAGCAGCCAATCATTAGCGGGGGTCTCCTACAATGAGCAGTTCTTC; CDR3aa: CASSQSLAGVSYNEQFF
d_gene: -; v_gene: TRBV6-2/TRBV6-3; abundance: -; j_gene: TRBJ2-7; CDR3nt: TGTGCCAGCAGTTATGGGAGCGACTACGAGCAGTACTTC; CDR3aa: CASSYGSDYEQYF
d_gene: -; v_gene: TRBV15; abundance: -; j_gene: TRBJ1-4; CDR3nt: TGTGCCACCAGCAGAGATATGGACAGAATTAATGAAAAACTGTTTTTT; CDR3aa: CATSRDMDRINEKLFF